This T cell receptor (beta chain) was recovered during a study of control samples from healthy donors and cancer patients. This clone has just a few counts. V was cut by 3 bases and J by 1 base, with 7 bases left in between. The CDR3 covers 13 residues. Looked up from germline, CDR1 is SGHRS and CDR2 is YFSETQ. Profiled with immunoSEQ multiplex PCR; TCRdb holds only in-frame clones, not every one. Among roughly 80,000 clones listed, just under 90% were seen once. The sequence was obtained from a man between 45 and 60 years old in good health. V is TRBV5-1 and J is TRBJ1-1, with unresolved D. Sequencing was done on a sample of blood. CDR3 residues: CASSSARNTEAFF. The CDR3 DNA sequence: TGCGCCAGCAGCTCGGCAAGGAACACTGAAGCTTTCTTT.